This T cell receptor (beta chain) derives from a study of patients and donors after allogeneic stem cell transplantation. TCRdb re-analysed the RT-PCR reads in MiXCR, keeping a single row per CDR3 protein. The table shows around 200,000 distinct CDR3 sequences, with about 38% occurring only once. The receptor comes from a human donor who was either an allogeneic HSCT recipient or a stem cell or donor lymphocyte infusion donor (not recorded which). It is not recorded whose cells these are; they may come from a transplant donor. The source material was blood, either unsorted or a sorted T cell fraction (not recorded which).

For the CDR3, the DNA is TGCAGTGCTAGAGGCGGGAATAATGAAAAACTGTTTTTT. This gives the protein CSARGGNNEKLFF. The chain uses TRBV20-1 and TRBJ1-4; no clear D. This CDR3 has 13 amino acids. V was shortened by 1 base and J by 4 bases, with 7 bases between the two germline ends. From germline, CDR1 is DFQATT and CDR2 SNEGSKA (reference sequence).